This TCR beta chain was captured by sequencing in a study of cytomegalovirus exposure and HLA in healthy donors. Study results and caveats: Later analysis demonstrated an association between a missense DCLRE1C variant and TCR beta V- and J-gene trimming. A prior analysis recorded that most TCR beta V segments were productive about 90% or about 30% of the time.

Unrecorded immune exposure was likely among donors, who were nominally healthy when sampled. The CDR3 covers 14 residues. V lost 5 bases and J lost 6; bases outside the gene matches: 10. Germline CDR1 and CDR2: SEHNR and FQNEAQ (reference sequence). By frequency in the sample, this clone is medium-sized. No antigen is known for it. 13 Jbeta primers and 60 Vbeta primers were used for the PCR. Source study methods: An analysis that came later counted 80 million or so unique TCR beta chains, around 12 million shared. The data were produced by immunoSEQ multiplex PCR, yet TCRdb's version contains in-frame clones alone and is incomplete. V and J calls and clone size are copied from that table; D and trimming were computed from the DNA. The table shows more than 95,000 clones, with roughly 80% occurring only once.

The receptor's source is a woman aged 45 to 65 in good health and CMV-seronegative. The rearrangement joins TRBV7-9 to TRBJ2-7; TRBD1 agrees at 7 bases. Source material: PBMCs. CDR3 in DNA: TGTGCCAGCAGCGGGCTCGGACAGGCCCCCGAGCAGTACTTC. Translating gives CASSGLGQAPEQYF.